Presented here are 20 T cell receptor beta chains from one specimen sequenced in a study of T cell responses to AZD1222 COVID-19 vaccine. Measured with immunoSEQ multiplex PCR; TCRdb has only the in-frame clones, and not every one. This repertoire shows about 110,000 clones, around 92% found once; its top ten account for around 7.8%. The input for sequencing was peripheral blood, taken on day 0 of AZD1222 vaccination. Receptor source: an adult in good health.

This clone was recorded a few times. CDR3 sequence: CASSGVDRTDTEAFF. For the CDR3, the DNA is TGCGCCAGCAGCGGCGTGGACAGGACGGACACTGAAGCTTTCTTT. V usage is TRBV5-1 and J usage is TRBJ1-1, with 7 nucleotides matching TRBD1. CDR3 size: 15 residues. Germline V gene sequence: CDR1 SGHRS, CDR2 YFSETQ. Trimming removed 4 bases from V and 3 bases from J; junction bases left unmatched: 9.

The CDR3 loop is CASSPLGQGDYGYTF. The CDR3 DNA reads as TGTGCCAGCTCACCGCTCGGACAGGGAGACTATGGCTACACCTTC. The chain combines TRBV18 with TRBJ1-2, with 8 nucleotides matching TRBD1. This CDR3 comprises 15 residues. Germline CDR1 and CDR2: KGHSH and LQKENI. J gave up 3 bases and V 3 bases, and 6 bases lay outside the gene matches.

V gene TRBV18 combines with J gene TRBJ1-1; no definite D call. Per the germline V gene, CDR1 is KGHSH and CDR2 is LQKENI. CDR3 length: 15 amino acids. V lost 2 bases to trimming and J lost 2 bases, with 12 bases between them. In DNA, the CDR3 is TGTGCCAGCTCACCAGGGCTCAGTTCAAACACTGAAGCTTTCTTT. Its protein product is CASSPGLSSNTEAFF.

CDR3 sequence reads: CASSRDTYNEQFF. CDR3 nucleotides: TGTGCCAGCAGCAGGGATACCTACAATGAGCAGTTCTTC. The chain recombines TRBV12-3 or TRBV12-4 with TRBJ2-1; perhaps TRBD1 as D (5 bases). This CDR3 is built from 13 residues. The V end was cut by 6 bases, the J end by 2 bases, with 8 bases between.

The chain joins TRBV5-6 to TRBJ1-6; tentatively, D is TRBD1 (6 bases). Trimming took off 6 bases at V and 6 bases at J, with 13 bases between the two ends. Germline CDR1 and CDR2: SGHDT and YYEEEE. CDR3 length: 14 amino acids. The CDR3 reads CASTRGGLNSPLHF. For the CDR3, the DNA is TGTGCCAGCACCCGGGGGGGGCTTAATTCACCCCTCCACTTT.

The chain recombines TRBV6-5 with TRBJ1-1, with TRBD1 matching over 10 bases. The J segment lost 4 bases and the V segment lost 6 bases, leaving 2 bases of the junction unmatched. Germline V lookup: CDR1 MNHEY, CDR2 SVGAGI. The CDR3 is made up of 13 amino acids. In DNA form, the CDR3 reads TGTGCCAGCAGAAGGACAGGGGGCACTGAAGCTTTCTTT. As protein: CASRRTGGTEAFF.

CDR3 DNA: TGTGCCAGCAGTCAGGGGACGGCTTCTAATTCACCCCTCCACTTT. It is translated as CASSQGTASNSPLHF. The J gene is TRBJ1-6, the V gene TRBV27; D might be TRBD1 (6 bases). The CDR3 length is 15 residues. Germline CDR1 is MNHEY and CDR2 is SMNVEV (reference sequence). Trimming removed 5 bases from V and 6 bases from J, with 14 bases in between.

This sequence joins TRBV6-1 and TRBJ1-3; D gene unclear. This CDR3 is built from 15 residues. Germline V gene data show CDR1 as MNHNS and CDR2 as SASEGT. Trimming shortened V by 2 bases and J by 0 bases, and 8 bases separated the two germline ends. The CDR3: CASSETAASGNTIYF. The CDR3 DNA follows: TGTGCCAGCAGTGAAACGGCGGCCTCTGGAAACACCATATATTTT.

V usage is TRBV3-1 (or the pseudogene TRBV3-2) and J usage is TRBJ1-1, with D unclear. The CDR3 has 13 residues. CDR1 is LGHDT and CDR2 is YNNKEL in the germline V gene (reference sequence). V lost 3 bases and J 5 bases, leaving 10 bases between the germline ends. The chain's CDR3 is CASSHQSGTEAFF. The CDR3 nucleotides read TGTGCCAGCAGCCATCAAAGTGGTACTGAAGCTTTCTTT.

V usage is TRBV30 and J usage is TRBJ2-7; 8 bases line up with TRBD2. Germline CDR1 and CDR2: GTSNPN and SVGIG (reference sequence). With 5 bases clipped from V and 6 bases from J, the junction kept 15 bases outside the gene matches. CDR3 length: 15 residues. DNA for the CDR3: TGTGCCTGGGCCCCACTTAGCGGGGTCTCTCGCGAGCAGTACTTC. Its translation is CAWAPLSGVSREQYF.

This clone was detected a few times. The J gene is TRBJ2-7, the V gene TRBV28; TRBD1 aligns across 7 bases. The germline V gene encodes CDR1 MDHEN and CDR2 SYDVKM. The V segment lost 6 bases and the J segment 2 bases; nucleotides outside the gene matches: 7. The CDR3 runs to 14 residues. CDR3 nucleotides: TGTGCCAGCAGAACCCGGGACAGCCCCTACGAGCAGTACTTC. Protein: CASRTRDSPYEQYF. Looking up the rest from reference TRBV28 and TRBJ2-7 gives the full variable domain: DVKVTQSSRYLVKRTGEKVFLECVQDMDHENMFWYRQDPGLGLRLIYFSYDVKMKEKGDIPEGYSVSREKKERFSLILESASTNQTSMYLCASRTRDSPYEQYFGPGTRLTVT.

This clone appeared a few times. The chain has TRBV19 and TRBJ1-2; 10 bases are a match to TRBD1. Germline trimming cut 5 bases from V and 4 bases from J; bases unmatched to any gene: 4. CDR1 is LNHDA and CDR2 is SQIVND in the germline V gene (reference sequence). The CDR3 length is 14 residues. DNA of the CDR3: TGTGCCAGTAGTTTCCGGACAGGGGGCTATGGCTACACCTTC. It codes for CASSFRTGGYGYTF.

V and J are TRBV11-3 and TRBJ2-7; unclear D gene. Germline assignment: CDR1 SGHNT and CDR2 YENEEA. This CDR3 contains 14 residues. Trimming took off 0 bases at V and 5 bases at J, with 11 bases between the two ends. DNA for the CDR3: TGTGCCAGCAGCTTAGATTGGCAGGTAAACGAGCAGTACTTC. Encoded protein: CASSLDWQVNEQYF. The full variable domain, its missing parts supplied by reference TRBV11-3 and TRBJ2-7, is EAGVVQSPRYKIIEKKQPVAFWCNPISGHNTLYWYLQNLGQGPELLIRYENEEAVDDSQLPKDRFSAERLKGVDSTLKIQPAELGDSAVYLCASSLDWQVNEQYFGPGTRLTVT.

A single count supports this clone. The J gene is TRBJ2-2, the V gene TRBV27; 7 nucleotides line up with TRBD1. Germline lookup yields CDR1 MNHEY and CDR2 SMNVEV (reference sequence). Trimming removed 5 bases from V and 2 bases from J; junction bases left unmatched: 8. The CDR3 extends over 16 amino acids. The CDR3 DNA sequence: TGTGCCAGCAGTACCTGGACAGGCGATAACACCGGGGAGCTGTTTTTT. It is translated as CASSTWTGDNTGELFF.

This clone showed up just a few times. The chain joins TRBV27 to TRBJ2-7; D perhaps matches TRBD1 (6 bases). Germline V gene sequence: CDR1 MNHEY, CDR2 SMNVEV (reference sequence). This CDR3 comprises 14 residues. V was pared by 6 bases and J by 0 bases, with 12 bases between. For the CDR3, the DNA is TGTGCCAGCAGGCCGACAGGATTCTCCTACGAGCAGTACTTC. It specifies CASRPTGFSYEQYF.

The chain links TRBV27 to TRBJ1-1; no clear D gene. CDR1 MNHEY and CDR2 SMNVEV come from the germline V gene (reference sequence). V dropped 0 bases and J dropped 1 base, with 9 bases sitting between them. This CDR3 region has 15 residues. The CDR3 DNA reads TGTGCCAGCAGTTTATCGTTGACGGGGAACACTGAAGCTTTCTTT. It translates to CASSLSLTGNTEAFF.

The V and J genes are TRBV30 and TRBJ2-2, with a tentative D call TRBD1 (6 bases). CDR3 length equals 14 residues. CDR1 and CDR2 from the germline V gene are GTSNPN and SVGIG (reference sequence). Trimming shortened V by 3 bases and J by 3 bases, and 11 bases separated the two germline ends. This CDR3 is CAWRAGEYTGELFF. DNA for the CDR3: TGTGCCTGGAGGGCAGGGGAGTACACCGGGGAGCTGTTTTTT.

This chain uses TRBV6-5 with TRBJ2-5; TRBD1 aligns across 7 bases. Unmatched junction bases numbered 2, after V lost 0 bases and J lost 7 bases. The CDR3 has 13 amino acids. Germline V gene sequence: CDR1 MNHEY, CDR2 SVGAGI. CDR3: CASSYSQGVTQYF. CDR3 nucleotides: TGTGCCAGCAGTTACTCCCAGGGGGTGACCCAGTACTTC.

CDR3 protein: CASSPPGGGGTEAFF. CDR3 nucleotides: TGTGCCAGCTCACCTCCGGGGGGGGGCGGCACTGAAGCTTTCTTT. V and J are TRBV18 and TRBJ1-1; possible D gene TRBD1, 6 bases. The CDR3 is 15 amino acids. The ends were cut back, 3 bases at V and 4 bases at J, with 15 bases in the middle. CDR1 and CDR2 from the germline V gene are KGHSH and LQKENI.

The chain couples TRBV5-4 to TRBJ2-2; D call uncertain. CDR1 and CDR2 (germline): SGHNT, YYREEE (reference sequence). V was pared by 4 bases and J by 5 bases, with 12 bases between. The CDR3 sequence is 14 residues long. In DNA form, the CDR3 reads TGTGCCAGCAGCACGCTAGGTCGAACCGGGGAGCTGTTTTTT. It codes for CASSTLGRTGELFF.